This T cell receptor beta chain originates from a study of regulatory T cells in long-lasting Graves disease. General study points: Preferential use of TRBV28, TRBJ1-2 and TRBJ2-5 was seen in persistent disease. A reduction in accuracy may have resulted from the small sample size.

Remarks on this clonotype: The antigen is unknown. An end of the junction does not agree with germline; a read error may underlie this.

This CDR3 region has 14 residues. Looked up from germline, CDR1 is MNHEY and CDR2 is SMNVEV (reference sequence). Arm-PCR of CDR3 regions and iRepertoire HTBI primers were used to build TCR beta libraries. TCRdb re-analysed the multiplex PCR reads in MiXCR, keeping a single row per CDR3 protein. The profile shows 450,000 to 500,000 distinct CDR3 sequences, roughly 15% of them singletons. Time point meaning: newly diagnosed GD, antithyroid drugs for less than 3 months. PBMCs provided the RNA from which the TCR library was made. The sample was also linked to a second study, of T cells in Graves' hyperthyroidism and ophthalmopathy. This second study says: The study used the HTBI primer set for a first-round RT-PCR of the TCR CDR3.

The receptor's source is a man between 40 and 49 years old with Graves disease. V and J are TRBV27 and TRBJ2-7; D may be TRBD1 (5 bases). The sequenced sample was peripheral blood mononuclear cells (PBMCs), obtained at new diagnosis, from a patient treated with antithyroid drugs. The CDR3 loop is CASSLSGQPYERYF. Written as DNA, the CDR3 is TGTGCCAGCAGTTTATCGGGGCAGCCCTACGAGCGGTACTTC.